This TCR beta chain was recovered during a study of T cell responses to AZD1222 COVID-19 vaccine. The study, taken as a whole, reports: Just 5 or 6 AZD1222 recipients tested seropositive at baseline. Spike as a whole was targeted by vaccine-associated CD4 TCRs, dominant at 160-218 and 743-854. After the peak T cell response, and only then, were repertoires sampled.

As concerns this clone: Antigen specificity is unknown.

This CDR3 has 12 residues. Deletions cut 0 bases from V and 5 bases from J, with 5 bases between. CDR1 is MNHNS and CDR2 is SASEGT in the germline V gene. Here immunoSEQ multiplex PCR was the method, and the copy in TCRdb shows in-frame clones only, minus some. The sample lists approximately 150,000 clones; about nine tenths were seen once. This receptor was identified in an adult who received the AZD1222 COVID-19 vaccine. The chain uses TRBV6-1 and TRBJ2-7; D ambiguous. The material sequenced was peripheral blood, taken 28 days after the second AZD1222 dose. The CDR3 sequence: CASSEAVDEQYF. CDR3 nucleotide sequence: TGTGCCAGCAGTGAAGCGGTAGACGAGCAGTACTTC.